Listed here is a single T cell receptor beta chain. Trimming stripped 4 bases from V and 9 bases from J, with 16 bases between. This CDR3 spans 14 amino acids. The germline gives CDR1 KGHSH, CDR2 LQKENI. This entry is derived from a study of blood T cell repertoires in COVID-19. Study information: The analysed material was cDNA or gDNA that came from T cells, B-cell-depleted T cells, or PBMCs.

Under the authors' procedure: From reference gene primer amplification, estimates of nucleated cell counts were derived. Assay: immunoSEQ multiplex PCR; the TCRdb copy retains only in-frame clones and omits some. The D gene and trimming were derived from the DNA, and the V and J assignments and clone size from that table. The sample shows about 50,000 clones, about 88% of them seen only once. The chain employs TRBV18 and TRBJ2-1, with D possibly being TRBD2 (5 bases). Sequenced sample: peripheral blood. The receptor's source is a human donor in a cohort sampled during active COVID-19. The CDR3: CASSLSEVAGEQFF. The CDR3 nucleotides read TGTGCCAGCTCACTCTCGGAGGTGGCGGGTGAGCAGTTCTTC.